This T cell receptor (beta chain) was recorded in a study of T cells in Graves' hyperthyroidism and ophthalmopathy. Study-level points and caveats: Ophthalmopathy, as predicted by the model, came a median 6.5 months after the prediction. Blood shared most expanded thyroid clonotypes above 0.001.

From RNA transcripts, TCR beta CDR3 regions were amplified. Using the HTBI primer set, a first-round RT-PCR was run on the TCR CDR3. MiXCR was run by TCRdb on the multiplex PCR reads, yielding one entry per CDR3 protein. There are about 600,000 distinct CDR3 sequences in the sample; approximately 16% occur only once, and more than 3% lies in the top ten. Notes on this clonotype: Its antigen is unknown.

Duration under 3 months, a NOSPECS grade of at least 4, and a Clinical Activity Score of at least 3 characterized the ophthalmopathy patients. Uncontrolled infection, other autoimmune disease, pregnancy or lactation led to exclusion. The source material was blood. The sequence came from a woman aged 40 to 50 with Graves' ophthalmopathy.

The CDR3 sequence: CSARDPRLAGAGDTQYF. Written as DNA, the CDR3 is TGCAGTGCTAGAGACCCCAGACTAGCGGGAGCTGGAGATACGCAGTATTTT. V gene TRBV20-1 combines with J gene TRBJ2-3; 12 bases are a match to TRBD2. The V gene's germline CDR1 is DFQATT and CDR2 SNEGSKA (reference sequence). V was pared by 0 bases and J by 5 bases, with 9 bases of the junction left unmatched. The CDR3 covers 17 residues.